These 22 T cell receptor beta chains were all obtained from the same sample, sequenced in a study of blood T cell repertoires in COVID-19. The data were produced by immunoSEQ multiplex PCR, yet TCRdb's version contains in-frame clones alone and is incomplete. The sample lists under 70,000 clones, over 75% seen once, with roughly a tenth in the top ten. The specimen sequenced was peripheral blood. All receptors come from a young woman with acute or convalescent COVID-19.

The chain couples TRBV3-1 (or the pseudogene TRBV3-2) to TRBJ2-7; D not resolved. The CDR3 has 11 amino acids. CDR1 is LGHDT and CDR2 is YNNKEL in the germline V gene (reference sequence). With 4 bases removed from V and 5 bases from J, the gap between germline ends came to 6 bases. The CDR3, as DNA: TGTGCCAGCAGCCTTGGCAACGAGCAGTACTTC. It specifies CASSLGNEQYF.

This chain joins TRBV4-1 and TRBJ2-2; TRBD2 matches 8 bases. The junction had 5 bases not matched to a gene; V was cut back by 0 bases and J by 2 bases. This CDR3 has 17 residues. Germline V lookup: CDR1 MGHRA, CDR2 YSYEKL. This CDR3 reads CASSQDRSGGNTGELFF. For the CDR3, the DNA is TGCGCCAGCAGCCAAGATCGGAGCGGGGGTAACACCGGGGAGCTGTTTTTT.

The J gene is TRBJ1-2, the V gene TRBV7-2; D gene uncertain. The CDR3 consists of 13 residues. Germline V gene lookup returns CDR1 SGHTA and CDR2 FQGNSA. Deletions cut 2 bases from V and 4 bases from J, with 8 bases between. The CDR3 DNA reads as TGTGCCAGCAGCTTAACAGCCTCCTATGGCTACACCTTC. Translating it yields CASSLTASYGYTF.

The chain carries TRBV10-3 and TRBJ2-5; weak D call: TRBD1 (5 bases). The germline V gene encodes CDR1 ENHRY and CDR2 SYGVKD. V was clipped by 8 bases and J by 2 bases, with 18 bases between them. This CDR3 comprises 15 residues. Here the CDR3 reads CAISNPGNIQETQYF. As DNA, the CDR3 is TGTGCCATCTCGAATCCAGGGAACATACAAGAGACCCAGTACTTC.

The V and J genes are TRBV28 and TRBJ2-1; D might be TRBD1 (6 bases). Germline V gene sequence: CDR1 MDHEN, CDR2 SYDVKM. There are 13 residues in the CDR3. Trimming took off 4 bases at V and 7 bases at J, with 11 bases between the two ends. CDR3: CASSSTGVNEQFF. The DNA of the CDR3 is TGTGCCAGCAGTTCGACAGGCGTTAATGAGCAGTTCTTC.

This chain links TRBV6-6 with TRBJ1-1; a weak D match, TRBD1 (5 bases). CDR1 is MNHNY, CDR2 SVGAGI, per germline (reference sequence). Trimming removed 6 bases from V and 11 bases from J, with 25 bases in between. The CDR3 is 15 residues long. The CDR3 reads CASSELTGTPGEAFF. In DNA, the CDR3 is TGTGCCAGCAGCGAACTTACAGGCACCCCCGGAGAGGCTTTCTTT.

The rearrangement links TRBV10-2 to TRBJ1-3, with D maybe TRBD1 (6 bases). Trimming took off 6 bases at V and 4 bases at J, with 13 bases between the two ends. In germline, CDR1 is WSHSY, CDR2 SAAADI. The CDR3 loop spans 14 amino acids. The CDR3 sequence is CASRSQGFGNTIYF. CDR3 DNA: TGCGCCAGCAGATCACAGGGCTTCGGAAACACCATATATTTT.

The chain employs TRBV4-1 and TRBJ2-1; TRBD2 might be the D (5 bases). The CDR3 consists of 13 residues. V lost 1 base, J lost 8 bases, and 9 bases lay in between. Germline V gene sequence: CDR1 MGHRA, CDR2 YSYEKL. CDR3 nucleotides: TGCGCCAGCAGCCAAGGTGCGGGTCATGAGCAGTTCTTC. This gives the protein CASSQGAGHEQFF.

The CDR3 here is CASSTGPNSPLHF. The CDR3 nucleotides read TGTGCCAGCTCGACAGGACCCAATTCACCCCTCCACTTT. This chain links TRBV18 with TRBJ1-6, with D maybe TRBD1 (6 bases). The V and J ends lost 6 bases and 7 bases respectively, with 10 bases between them. This CDR3 has 13 residues. Germline values: CDR1 KGHSH, CDR2 LQKENI.

V usage is TRBV6-1 and J usage is TRBJ2-3; maybe TRBD2 (5 bases). V was shortened by 0 bases and J by 0 bases, with 7 bases between the two germline ends. Germline V gene lookup returns CDR1 MNHNS and CDR2 SASEGT. The length of the CDR3 is 15 residues. The CDR3 sequence is CASSEARTSTDTQYF. In DNA form, the CDR3 reads TGTGCCAGCAGTGAAGCGAGGACTAGCACAGATACGCAGTATTTT.

The CDR3 region is CASSLATGRNTEAFF. The CDR3 coding sequence is TGTGCCAGCAGCTTGGCCACGGGGAGGAACACTGAAGCTTTCTTT. V and J are TRBV5-6 and TRBJ1-1; D gene unclear. With 0 bases removed from V and 1 base from J, the gap between germline ends came to 10 bases. The germline V gene encodes CDR1 SGHDT and CDR2 YYEEEE. The CDR3 has 15 amino acids.

This clone has only a few counts. The chain couples TRBV19 to TRBJ1-5; D gene ambiguous. This CDR3 has 14 amino acids. With 1 base removed from V and 4 bases from J, the gap between germline ends came to 8 bases. Germline V gene sequence: CDR1 LNHDA, CDR2 SQIVND (reference sequence). CDR3 loop: CASSIANVNQPQHF. The CDR3 coding sequence is TGTGCCAGTAGTATAGCTAACGTTAATCAGCCCCAGCATTTT.

CDR3 nucleotides: TGTGCCAGCCGGCAGGGCGTCCAAGAGACCCAGTACTTC. Translated: CASRQGVQETQYF. The chain has TRBV6-5 and TRBJ2-5; weak D call: TRBD1 (5 bases). This CDR3 is built from 13 residues. Germline assignment: CDR1 MNHEY and CDR2 SVGAGI. V was clipped by 8 bases and J by 1 base, with 11 bases between them.

The chain joins TRBV14 to TRBJ2-1, with a possible D match to TRBD2 (6 bases). This CDR3 has 18 residues. V lost 0 bases to trimming and J lost 8 bases, with 23 bases between them. Germline CDR1 SGHDN, CDR2 FVKESK. The CDR3 region is CASSQETVRGDRVYEQFF. The CDR3 DNA reads as TGTGCCAGCAGCCAAGAGACAGTTCGCGGGGATCGGGTCTATGAGCAGTTCTTC.

The chain employs TRBV6-1 and TRBJ2-4, with D perhaps matching TRBD1 (6 bases). Germline V gene lookup returns CDR1 MNHNS and CDR2 SASEGT. The CDR3 runs to 15 residues. V lost 2 bases and J 2 bases, leaving 10 bases between the germline ends. The CDR3 loop is CASSEFQGPKNIQYF. As DNA, the CDR3 is TGTGCCAGCAGTGAATTCCAGGGGCCCAAAAACATTCAGTACTTC.

This rearrangement joins TRBV18 to TRBJ2-1; 9 bases fit TRBD2. From germline, CDR1 is KGHSH and CDR2 LQKENI. Germline trimming cut 2 bases from V and 9 bases from J; bases unmatched to any gene: 8. The CDR3 covers 15 residues. CDR3 nucleotide sequence: TGTGCCAGCTCACCAAGTAGCGGGAGCCTAAGTGAGCAGTTCTTC. Translation gives CASSPSSGSLSEQFF.

The chain has TRBV7-9 and TRBJ1-1, with D tentatively TRBD1 (6 bases). The CDR3 spans 13 residues. The V end was cut by 1 base, the J end by 7 bases, with 10 bases between. Germline CDR1 reads SEHNR; CDR2 reads FQNEAQ (reference sequence). The DNA of the CDR3 is TGTGCCAGCAGCTTAGGTGCCAGGGGTGAAGCTTTCTTT. This encodes CASSLGARGEAFF.

The genes are TRBV6-5 and TRBJ1-1; D not resolved. V lost 0 bases and J 6 bases, leaving 8 bases between the germline ends. The germline V gene encodes CDR1 MNHEY and CDR2 SVGAGI. CDR3 length: 13 amino acids. In DNA, the CDR3 is TGTGCCAGCAGTTACTCGGGCAACGCTGAAGCTTTCTTT. Translating gives CASSYSGNAEAFF.

The chain joins TRBV19 to TRBJ1-2; 10 bases are shared with TRBD1. Losses at the gene ends were 4 bases for V and 6 bases for J; bases not matched to a gene: 8. This CDR3 comprises 15 residues. Germline values: CDR1 LNHDA, CDR2 SQIVND (reference sequence). The CDR3 here is CASSKGQGSVHGYTF. Written as DNA, the CDR3 is TGTGCCAGTAGTAAGGGACAGGGGAGTGTGCATGGCTACACCTTC.

This clone turned up a few times. The gene calls are TRBV5-1 and TRBJ1-1; 7 bases line up with TRBD1. Germline CDR1 is SGHRS and CDR2 is YFSETQ. V dropped 2 bases and J dropped 6; count of bases not matched to a gene: 7. The CDR3 loop spans 14 amino acids. The CDR3 spells CASSLSRGQAEAFF. The CDR3 bases are TGCGCCAGCAGCTTAAGTAGGGGGCAGGCTGAAGCTTTCTTT. The whole variable domain, remainder taken from reference TRBV5-1 and TRBJ1-1, is KAGVTQTPRYLIKTRGQQVTLSCSPISGHRSVSWYQQTPGQGLQFLFEYFSETQRNKGNFPGRFSGRQFSNSRSEMNVSTLELGDSALYLCASSLSRGQAEAFFGQGTRLTVV.

With respect to this clone: At one end the junction does not follow the germline gene, possibly because of a read error. The chain couples TRBV4-1 to TRBJ1-5; a weak D match, TRBD1 (5 bases). Germline CDR1 reads MGHRA; CDR2 reads YSYEKL. The CDR3 sequence is 16 residues long. The CDR3 spells CASSQDGRGFGQPQHF. CDR3 in DNA: TGCGCCAGCAGCCAAGACGGAAGGGGTTTTGGTCAGCCTCAGCATTTT.

This chain joins TRBV6-2 or TRBV6-3 and TRBJ1-5; 8 positions agree with TRBD1. J was trimmed by 4 bases and V by 4 bases; bases with no gene match: 6. Germline assignment: CDR1 MNHEY and CDR2 SVGEGT. This CDR3 is built from 15 residues. The DNA of the CDR3 is TGTGCCAGCAGTTCCCTTCGACAGGGGAATCAGCCCCAGCATTTT. This codes for CASSSLRQGNQPQHF.